These 5 T cell receptor beta chains originate from one sample sequenced in a study of cytomegalovirus exposure and HLA in healthy donors. The PCR had 60 Vbeta and 13 Jbeta primers. Generated by immunoSEQ multiplex PCR, the TCRdb table keeps only in-frame clones and is missing some. The table counts approximately 180,000 clones; around 6% lies in the top ten. The material sequenced was PBMCs. These receptors all stem from a man under 40 in good health and CMV-seronegative.

V usage is TRBV7-9 and J usage is TRBJ1-4; weak D call: TRBD1 (5 bases). Trimming took off 2 bases at V and 4 bases at J, with 8 bases between the two ends. The CDR3 is made up of 14 amino acids. Germline V gives CDR1 SEHNR, CDR2 FQNEAQ (reference sequence). The CDR3 is CASSLIGDNEKLFF. The CDR3 nucleotides are TGTGCCAGCAGCTTAATAGGGGATAATGAAAAACTGTTTTTT. Variable domain in full (rest from reference TRBV7-9 and TRBJ1-4): DTGVSQNPRHKITKRGQNVTFRCDPISEHNRLYWYRQTLGQGPEFLTYFQNEAQLEKSRLLSDRFSAERPKGSFSTLEIQRTEQGDSAMYLCASSLIGDNEKLFFGSGTQLSVL.

The chain uses TRBV7-7 and TRBJ2-2, with D hard to call. The CDR3 contains 15 residues. Trimming shortened V by 1 base and J by 1 base, and 7 bases separated the two germline ends. Germline V gene lookup returns CDR1 SSHAT and CDR2 FNYEAQ (reference sequence). The CDR3 DNA sequence: TGTGCCAGCAGCTTAGGTGCGGTGAACACCGGGGAGCTGTTTTTT. Translated, it gives CASSLGAVNTGELFF. Together with reference TRBV7-7 and TRBJ2-2, the CDR3 gives the full variable domain: GAGVSQSPRYKVTKRGQDVTLRCDPISSHATLYWYQQALGQGPEFLTYFNYEAQPDKSGLPSDRFSAERPEGSISTLTIQRTEQRDSAMYRCASSLGAVNTGELFFGEGSRLTVL.

V usage is TRBV7-8 and J usage is TRBJ1-1; 7 bases agree with TRBD1. Losses at the gene ends were 5 bases for V and 2 bases for J; bases not matched to a gene: 5. From germline, CDR1 is SGHVS and CDR2 FQNEAQ. The CDR3 has 14 amino acids. CDR3 residues: CASSKGQKNTEAFF. Written as DNA, the CDR3 is TGTGCCAGCAGCAAGGGACAGAAAAACACTGAAGCTTTCTTT.

The rearrangement links TRBV7-2 to TRBJ1-5; no clear D gene. The ends were cut back, 1 base at V and 6 bases at J, with 22 bases in the middle. The length of the CDR3 is 18 residues. Looked up from germline, CDR1 is SGHTA and CDR2 is FQGNSA. The CDR3 loop is CASSLVMTAGSWGQPQHF. The CDR3 DNA reads as TGTGCCAGCAGCTTAGTTATGACCGCGGGATCCTGGGGTCAGCCCCAGCATTTT.

V and J are TRBV7-5 and TRBJ2-4; the table gives TRBD2 as D, unverified against the DNA. TRBV7-5 is marked as a pseudogene. This CDR3 contains 16 residues. This chain's CDR3 is CVRSFWGLAGGDIQYF. The CDR3 coding sequence is TGTGTCAGAAGCTTCTGGGGACTAGCGGGGGGGGACATTCAGTACTTC.